This passage covers 24 T cell receptor beta chains from one sample sequenced in a study of shared clonotypes between healthy human individuals. Generated by immunoSEQ multiplex PCR, the TCRdb table keeps only in-frame clones and is missing some. The sample records around 100,000 clones, around 71% being singletons. Material: memory CD8+ T cells sorted from blood. Subset described: CD45RO+ cells pooled with CCR7-negative TemRA cells. The receptors come from a woman in her thirties in good health.

The V call is TRBV6-5, the J call TRBJ2-1, with unresolved D. V lost 2 bases and J lost 0, with 8 bases in between. Germline lookup yields CDR1 MNHEY and CDR2 SVGAGI. The CDR3 runs 15 residues. For the CDR3, the DNA is TGTGCCAGCAGTTACCAGCCCATCTCCTACAATGAGCAGTTCTTC. It encodes CASSYQPISYNEQFF.

This chain links TRBV19 with TRBJ2-3, with a possible D match to TRBD1 (6 bases). Looked up from germline, CDR1 is LNHDA and CDR2 is SQIVND (reference sequence). V lost 5 bases to trimming and J lost 1 base, with 10 bases between them. The CDR3 is 14 amino acids. CDR3 protein: CASSEQGRTDTQYF. As DNA, the CDR3 is TGTGCCAGTAGTGAACAGGGCCGCACAGATACGCAGTATTTT.

The rearrangement uses TRBV9 and TRBJ2-1, with D possibly being TRBD2 (7 bases). The germline V gene encodes CDR1 SGDLS and CDR2 YYNGEE. Trimming cost V 3 bases and J 4 bases, with 14 bases left between them. The length of the CDR3 is 15 residues. The CDR3 DNA reads TGTGCCAGCAGCGCGGCGGGGGCGGGATACAATGAGCAGTTCTTC. Residues: CASSAAGAGYNEQFF.

This chain joins TRBV28 and TRBJ2-5; weak D call: TRBD1 (5 bases). This CDR3 region has 16 residues. V was shortened by 6 bases and J by 5 bases, with 22 bases between the two germline ends. From germline, CDR1 is MDHEN and CDR2 SYDVKM. This CDR3 is CASRPSGKEYRETQYF. The DNA of the CDR3 is TGTGCCAGCAGGCCCTCAGGGAAGGAGTACAGGGAGACCCAGTACTTC. The whole variable domain, remainder taken from reference TRBV28 and TRBJ2-5, is DVKVTQSSRYLVKRTGEKVFLECVQDMDHENMFWYRQDPGLGLRLIYFSYDVKMKEKGDIPEGYSVSREKKERFSLILESASTNQTSMYLCASRPSGKEYRETQYFGPGTRLLVL.

This sequence joins TRBV6-1 and TRBJ1-4; D unclear. V shed 5 bases and J shed 8 bases, with 6 bases lying between them. The CDR3 extends over 11 amino acids. The germline CDR1 and CDR2 sequences are MNHNS and SASEGT. The CDR3 DNA sequence: TGTGCCAGCAGTTACGGGGAAAAACTGTTTTTT. As protein: CASSYGEKLFF.

Many counts were recorded for this clone. This chain uses TRBV7-2 with TRBJ2-3; 7 nucleotides align to TRBD1. This CDR3 is 14 amino acids long. The germline V gene encodes CDR1 SGHTA and CDR2 FQGNSA. J was trimmed by 2 bases and V by 7 bases; bases with no gene match: 6. CDR3 protein: CASKGGYLTDTQYF. The DNA of the CDR3 is TGTGCCAGCAAAGGGGGCTACCTCACAGATACGCAGTATTTT.

There are a few counts of this clone. The chain couples TRBV7-9 to TRBJ1-6; D gene uncertain. V dropped 5 bases and J dropped 8 bases, with 13 bases sitting between them. The CDR3 contains 14 residues. Germline V gene data show CDR1 as SEHNR and CDR2 as FQNEAQ (reference sequence). As DNA, the CDR3 is TGTGCCAGCAGCCGGACCCCCTGGGATTCACCCCTCCACTTT. It yields the protein CASSRTPWDSPLHF.

The chain is built from TRBV6-5 and TRBJ1-5; no clear D. The V gene's germline CDR1 is MNHEY and CDR2 SVGAGI. The CDR3 has 15 residues. The V and J ends lost 4 bases and 2 bases respectively, with 12 bases between them. The CDR3 DNA is TGTGCCAGCAGTTTGGCCCCAAGTGGCAATCAGCCCCAGCATTTT. Translated, it gives CASSLAPSGNQPQHF.

This clone has a count of ten or more. The V gene is TRBV7-2, the J gene TRBJ2-5, with 7 bases fitting TRBD2. The CDR3 is 16 residues long. V gave up 5 bases and J gave up 5 bases; unmatched junction bases: 14. Looked up from germline, CDR1 is SGHTA and CDR2 is FQGNSA. The CDR3 sequence: CASSQALAARRETQYF. CDR3 coding DNA: TGTGCCAGCAGCCAGGCTCTAGCGGCCCGCCGCGAGACCCAGTACTTC. Full variable domain (outside the CDR3, taken from reference TRBV7-2 and TRBJ2-5): GAGVSQSPSNKVTEKGKDVELRCDPISGHTALYWYRQSLGQGLEFLIYFQGNSAPDKSGLPSDRFSAERTGGSVSTLTIQRTQQEDSAVYLCASSQALAARRETQYFGPGTRLLVL.

The chain carries TRBV7-9 and TRBJ1-4, with a tentative D call TRBD1 (5 bases). This CDR3 comprises 15 residues. Germline V CDR1 and CDR2: SEHNR, FQNEAQ (reference sequence). V was shortened by 5 bases and J by 4 bases, with 14 bases between the two germline ends. CDR3: CASSAGTVVNEKLFF. In DNA form, the CDR3 reads TGTGCCAGCAGCGCAGGGACGGTAGTTAATGAAAAACTGTTTTTT.

The chain has TRBV7-9 and TRBJ2-7; TRBD2 agrees at 7 bases. The CDR3 loop spans 15 amino acids. Germline CDR1 and CDR2: SEHNR and FQNEAQ (reference sequence). V lost 4 bases to trimming and J lost 0 bases; unmatched junction nucleotides: 6. The CDR3 sequence: CASSSQLASSYEQYF. The CDR3, as DNA: TGTGCCAGCAGCTCCCAACTAGCGAGCTCCTACGAGCAGTACTTC.

This clone has a single count. V usage is TRBV6-5 and J usage is TRBJ2-3; the match to TRBD2 covers 7 bases. V was pared by 2 bases and J by 11 bases, with 7 bases of the junction left unmatched. Germline values: CDR1 MNHEY, CDR2 SVGAGI. CDR3 length equals 13 residues. The CDR3, as DNA: TGTGCCAGCAGTTACAACGGCCCGGGGGGGCAGTATTTT. It codes for CASSYNGPGGQYF.

This clone was detected many times. The chain links TRBV6-5 to TRBJ2-7; 8 positions agree with TRBD1. CDR3 size: 14 residues. Germline trimming cut 8 bases from V and 7 bases from J; bases unmatched to any gene: 13. Germline values: CDR1 MNHEY, CDR2 SVGAGI. The CDR3 DNA reads TGTGCCAGCGGACCCGGGACAGGAGTGTTTGAGCAGTACTTC. Protein product: CASGPGTGVFEQYF.

Concerning this clone: A far larger clone is a single base away, which makes a read error likely. The chain joins TRBV5-4 to TRBJ2-3; D is perhaps TRBD1 (5 bases). V was pared by 4 bases and J by 6 bases, with 21 bases between. CDR3 size: 16 residues. Germline-derived CDR1 and CDR2 are SGHNT and YYREEE (reference sequence). The CDR3 loop reads CASSHTRQPPRDTQYF. The CDR3 bases are TGTGCCAGCAGCCATACCAGACAGCCCCCTCGGGATACGCAGTATTTT.

V is TRBV2 and J is TRBJ2-7; 10 bases map to TRBD2. With V trimmed by 4 bases and J by 3 bases, 9 bases remained unmatched. CDR1 and CDR2 (germline): SNHLY, FYNNEI. The CDR3 spans 16 residues. The CDR3 DNA is TGTGCCAGCAGTGCTTGGAGAGGACTAGCGGACTACGAGCAGTACTTC. As protein: CASSAWRGLADYEQYF.

The J gene is TRBJ2-4, the V gene TRBV2; perhaps D is TRBD1 or TRBD2 (5 bases each). With 1 base removed from V and 7 bases from J, the gap between germline ends came to 8 bases. The CDR3 loop spans 13 amino acids. CDR1 and CDR2 from the germline V gene are SNHLY and FYNNEI. The CDR3 region is CASSEGGPNIQYF. CDR3 bases: TGTGCCAGCAGTGAAGGGGGACCGAACATTCAGTACTTC.

This clone was seen a few times. J is TRBJ1-1 and V is TRBV6-1; D call uncertain. The CDR3 covers 14 residues. The V end lost 2 bases, the J end lost 5 bases, and 12 bases lay between the germline ends. CDR1 MNHNS and CDR2 SASEGT come from the germline V gene. The CDR3 DNA reads as TGTGCCAGCAGTGAATTCGTTGAGTCGACTGAAGCTTTCTTT. Translating gives CASSEFVESTEAFF.

The V and J genes are TRBV28 and TRBJ2-7; D could derive from TRBD1 or TRBD2 (5 bases each). This CDR3 is 17 amino acids long. Per the germline V gene, CDR1 is MDHEN and CDR2 is SYDVKM. V lost 3 bases to trimming and J lost 7 bases, with 25 bases between them. CDR3 loop: CASSFSPSGLGPGEQYF. CDR3 sequence (DNA): TGTGCCAGCAGTTTCTCCCCCTCGGGGCTGGGGCCGGGGGAGCAGTACTTC.

In regard to this clone: Being one base from a much bigger clone, this may be a read error. The J gene is TRBJ1-5, the V gene TRBV27; the D gene is possibly TRBD1 (5 bases). Trimming shortened V by 5 bases and J by 1 base, and 15 bases separated the two germline ends. This CDR3 contains 16 residues. The V gene's germline CDR1 is MNHEY and CDR2 SMNVEV (reference sequence). The CDR3 DNA reads TGTGCCAGCAGTGATGCGACAGTGGGGAGCAATCAGCCCCAGCATTTT. As protein: CASSDATVGSNQPQHF.

The chain employs TRBV18 and TRBJ1-2; possibly TRBD1 for D (5 bases). The germline V gene has CDR1 KGHSH and CDR2 LQKENI. This CDR3 has 16 amino acids. V was shortened by 1 base and J by 4 bases, with 16 bases between the two germline ends. The CDR3 DNA is TGTGCCAGCTCACCACTACGTTCGGGGCGGGTCTATGGCTACACCTTC. This codes for CASSPLRSGRVYGYTF.

The rearrangement links TRBV25-1 to TRBJ2-7, with D possibly matching TRBD2 (6 bases). Germline CDR1 MGHDK, CDR2 SYGVNS. Deletions cut 2 bases from V and 3 bases from J, with 14 bases between. The CDR3 covers 15 residues. The CDR3 coding sequence is TGTGCCAGCAGTGAAGGAGGGCTTACCCACTACGAGCAGTACTTC. It is translated as CASSEGGLTHYEQYF.

The rearrangement uses TRBV2 and TRBJ2-5, with a weak D call TRBD2 (6 bases). Looked up from germline, CDR1 is SNHLY and CDR2 is FYNNEI. This CDR3 contains 14 residues. V was clipped by 2 bases and J by 5 bases, with 12 bases between them. The CDR3 DNA follows: TGTGCCAGCAGTGAACGCGGGGTACAGGAGACCCAGTACTTC. The encoded protein is CASSERGVQETQYF.

The DNA for the CDR3 is TGCGCCAGCAGCCAAGGTGGAGGGGGCGATGGCTACACCTTC. It encodes CASSQGGGGDGYTF. V is TRBV4-1 and J is TRBJ1-2; 7 nucleotides agree with TRBD1. The ends lost 1 base at V and 6 bases at J; junction bases unmatched: 5. The CDR3 is 14 amino acids. Germline V CDR1 and CDR2: MGHRA, YSYEKL.

CDR3 residues: CASSPGTSGGDEQFF. In DNA, the CDR3 is TGCGCCAGCAGCCCCGGGACTAGCGGGGGCGATGAGCAGTTCTTC. V is TRBV4-1 and J is TRBJ2-1; 14 nucleotides align to TRBD2. Germline V lookup: CDR1 MGHRA, CDR2 YSYEKL. This CDR3 contains 15 residues. V lost 4 bases and J lost 8; bases outside the gene matches: 4.